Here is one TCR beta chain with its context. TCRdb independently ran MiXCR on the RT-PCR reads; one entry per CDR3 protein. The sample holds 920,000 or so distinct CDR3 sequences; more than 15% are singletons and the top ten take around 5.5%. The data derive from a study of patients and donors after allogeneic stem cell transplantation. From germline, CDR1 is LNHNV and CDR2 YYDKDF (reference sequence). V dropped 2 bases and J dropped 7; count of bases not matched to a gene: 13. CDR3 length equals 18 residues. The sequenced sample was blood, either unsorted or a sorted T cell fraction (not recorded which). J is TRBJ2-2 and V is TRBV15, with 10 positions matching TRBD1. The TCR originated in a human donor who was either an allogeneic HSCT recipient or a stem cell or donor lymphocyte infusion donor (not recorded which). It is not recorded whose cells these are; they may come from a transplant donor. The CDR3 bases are TGTGCCACCAGCAGACCCATTCGGGACAGGGGTGAGGACGGGGAGCTGTTTTTT. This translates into CATSRPIRDRGEDGELFF.